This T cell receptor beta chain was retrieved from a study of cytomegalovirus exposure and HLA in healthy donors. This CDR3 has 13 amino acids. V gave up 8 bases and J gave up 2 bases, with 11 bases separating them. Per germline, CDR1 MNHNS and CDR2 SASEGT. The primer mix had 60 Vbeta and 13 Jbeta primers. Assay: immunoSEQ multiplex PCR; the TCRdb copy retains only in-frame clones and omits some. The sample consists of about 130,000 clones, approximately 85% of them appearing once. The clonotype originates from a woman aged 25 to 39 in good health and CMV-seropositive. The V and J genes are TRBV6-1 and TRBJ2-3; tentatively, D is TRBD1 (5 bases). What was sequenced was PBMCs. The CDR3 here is CASWGRSTDTQYF. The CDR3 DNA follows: TGTGCCAGCTGGGGCAGGTCCACAGATACGCAGTATTTT.